What follows are 24 T cell receptor beta chains derived from one specimen sequenced in a study of T cell responses to AZD1222 COVID-19 vaccine. Using immunoSEQ multiplex PCR, the repertoire was profiled, and TCRdb retains in-frame clones only, with some absent. The sample records roughly 120,000 clones, over 80% being singletons. The sample was peripheral blood, taken on day 0 of AZD1222 vaccination. These receptors originate from an adult in good health.

The chain has TRBV6-2 or TRBV6-3 and TRBJ2-1; the D gene is possibly TRBD1 (5 bases). The V gene's germline CDR1 is MNHEY and CDR2 SVGEGT. CDR3 size: 13 residues. The ends were cut back, 3 bases at V and 15 bases at J, with 18 bases in the middle. CDR3 protein: CASSYLTDTQPFF. In DNA form, the CDR3 reads TGTGCCAGCAGTTATCTTACGGACACACAACCGTTCTTC.

The chain couples TRBV27 to TRBJ2-6, with D uncertain. Germline V gives CDR1 MNHEY, CDR2 SMNVEV (reference sequence). V was cut by 6 bases and J by 0 bases, with 9 bases left in between. This CDR3 region has 15 residues. CDR3 in amino acids: CASSPWSSGANVLTF. Here the CDR3 DNA reads TGTGCCAGCAGCCCTTGGAGCTCTGGGGCCAACGTCCTGACTTTC.

J is TRBJ1-2 and V is TRBV12-3 or TRBV12-4, with TRBD1 identical over 8 bases. Trimming took 3 bases from V and 5 from J; bases not matched to a gene: 2. The CDR3 runs to 13 residues. The CDR3 reads CASSFRTGYGYTF. The CDR3, as DNA: TGTGCCAGCAGTTTCCGGACAGGGTATGGCTACACCTTC.

V and J are TRBV6-5 and TRBJ2-1, with TRBD2 identical over 7 bases. Germline CDR1 MNHEY, CDR2 SVGAGI. After removal of 5 bases from V and 9 bases from J, the junction contained 7 bases not matched to a gene. This CDR3 spans 13 amino acids. In DNA, the CDR3 is TGTGCCAGCAGTAACGGGCGGGAGAGTGAGCAGTTCTTC. Amino acids: CASSNGRESEQFF.

The chain has TRBV6-5 and TRBJ1-1; 7 nucleotides line up with TRBD1. CDR1 is MNHEY, CDR2 SVGAGI, per germline. The junction had 5 bases not matched to a gene; V was cut back by 5 bases and J by 5 bases. The CDR3 runs 13 residues. CDR3 region: CASSKNRGTEAFF. CDR3 DNA sequence: TGTGCCAGCAGTAAAAACAGGGGAACTGAAGCTTTCTTT.

The rearrangement joins TRBV7-2 to TRBJ1-6, with TRBD1 as a possible D gene (6 bases). The germline V and J ends were trimmed by 1 base and 14 bases, with 18 bases remaining between them. The CDR3 covers 15 residues. Germline V CDR1 and CDR2: SGHTA, FQGNSA. The CDR3 coding sequence is TGTGCCAGCAGCTTAGGGGTGACAGGCTTATTAACCCTCCACTTT. This codes for CASSLGVTGLLTLHF.

The chain links TRBV19 to TRBJ2-2; D gene uncertain. V was pared by 3 bases and J by 4 bases, with 9 bases between. Germline values: CDR1 LNHDA, CDR2 SQIVND (reference sequence). CDR3 length equals 14 residues. The CDR3 DNA sequence: TGTGCCAGTAGTATTCGTGGCGTCACCGGGGAGCTGTTTTTT. Its translation: CASSIRGVTGELFF. The whole variable domain, filled in from reference TRBV19 and TRBJ2-2, reads DGGITQSPKYLFRKEGQNVTLSCEQNLNHDAMYWYRQDPGQGLRLIYYSQIVNDFQKGDIAEGYSVSREKKESFPLTVTSAQKNPTAFYLCASSIRGVTGELFFGEGSRLTVL.

V gene TRBV7-2 combines with J gene TRBJ1-5; a possible D gene is TRBD1 (5 bases). CDR3 length equals 15 residues. Trimming removed 4 bases from V and 1 base from J, with 11 bases in between. Germline lookup yields CDR1 SGHTA and CDR2 FQGNSA. In DNA, the CDR3 is TGTGCCAGCAGCTCGGACAACCAGAGCAATCAGCCCCAGCATTTT. It specifies CASSSDNQSNQPQHF. The variable domain in full, with the rest retrieved from reference TRBV7-2 and TRBJ1-5, is GAGVSQSPSNKVTEKGKDVELRCDPISGHTALYWYRQSLGQGLEFLIYFQGNSAPDKSGLPSDRFSAERTGGSVSTLTIQRTQQEDSAVYLCASSSDNQSNQPQHFGDGTRLSIL.

V and J are TRBV3-1 (or the pseudogene TRBV3-2) and TRBJ2-7; no clear D. Per germline, CDR1 LGHDT and CDR2 YNNKEL (reference sequence). The CDR3 length is 15 residues. V lost 0 bases and J 4 bases, leaving 13 bases between the germline ends. CDR3 protein: CASSQEVGFGYEQYF. In DNA, the CDR3 is TGTGCCAGCAGCCAAGAGGTCGGGTTCGGGTACGAGCAGTACTTC.

The chain links TRBV4-2 to TRBJ1-6; D is possibly TRBD1 (5 bases). The ends were cut back, 0 bases at V and 7 bases at J, with 13 bases in the middle. Germline CDR1 LGHNA, CDR2 YNFKEQ. The CDR3 runs to 16 residues. CDR3 amino acids: CASSQEGRAGNSPLHF. The CDR3 DNA reads as TGTGCCAGCAGCCAAGAGGGCAGGGCTGGAAATTCACCCCTCCACTTT.

This chain connects TRBV29-1 to TRBJ2-3, with D hard to call. CDR1 SQVTM and CDR2 ANQGSEA come from the germline V gene. CDR3 size: 13 residues. Trimming took 3 bases from V and 8 from J, leaving 15 bases between them. CDR3 residues: CSVEPPILGTQYF. The CDR3 nucleotides read TGCAGCGTTGAGCCCCCGATTCTTGGTACGCAGTATTTT.

This chain links TRBV15 with TRBJ1-2, with D uncertain. The length of the CDR3 is 14 residues. Looked up from germline, CDR1 is LNHNV and CDR2 is YYDKDF (reference sequence). V shed 6 bases and J shed 1 base, with 12 bases lying between them. The chain's CDR3 is CATRRSKDNYGYTF. For the CDR3, the DNA is TGTGCCACCAGGCGGTCCAAAGATAACTATGGCTACACCTTC.

DNA of the CDR3: TGTGCCAGCAGCTCTACGGGACGGAACTATGGCTACACCTTC. The encoded protein is CASSSTGRNYGYTF. The chain is built from TRBV9 and TRBJ1-2, with D tentatively TRBD1 (5 bases). The CDR3 contains 14 residues. Per the germline V gene, CDR1 is SGDLS and CDR2 is YYNGEE. V was pared by 4 bases and J by 2 bases, with 12 bases between.

The CDR3 bases are TGTGCCAGCAGCGTAGAGCAGGGGAGGACAGATACGCAGTATTTT. It yields the protein CASSVEQGRTDTQYF. J is TRBJ2-3 and V is TRBV9; tentatively, D is TRBD1 or TRBD2 (6 bases each). From germline, CDR1 is SGDLS and CDR2 YYNGEE. The ends were cut back, 0 bases at V and 3 bases at J, with 11 bases in the middle. The CDR3 has 15 amino acids.

The J gene is TRBJ2-5, the V gene TRBV5-4, with 12 nucleotides matching TRBD1. V lost 4 bases, J lost 1 base, and 5 bases stayed unmatched. The germline gives CDR1 SGHNT, CDR2 YYREEE (reference sequence). The CDR3 has 16 amino acids. The CDR3 coding sequence is TGTGCCAGCAGCCCGGGACAGGGGGCGATCCAAGAGACCCAGTACTTC. This encodes CASSPGQGAIQETQYF.

The V and J genes are TRBV5-4 and TRBJ2-3; D remains ambiguous. The CDR3 runs to 14 residues. The germline gives CDR1 SGHNT, CDR2 YYREEE (reference sequence). V gave up 5 bases and J gave up 2 bases, with 12 bases separating them. The CDR3 here is CASSLSLLTDTQYF. In nucleotides, the CDR3 is TGTGCCAGCAGTCTTTCGCTTCTCACAGATACGCAGTATTTT. The full variable domain, with the rest looked up from reference TRBV5-4 and TRBJ2-3, is ETGVTQSPTHLIKTRGQQVTLRCSSQSGHNTVSWYQQALGQGPQFIFQYYREEENGRGNFPPRFSGLQFPNYSSELNVNALELDDSALYLCASSLSLLTDTQYFGPGTRLTVL.

This chain joins TRBV15 and TRBJ1-3, with D possibly TRBD1 on 5 matching bases. The CDR3 extends over 14 amino acids. Trimming took off 2 bases at V and 4 bases at J, with 9 bases between the two ends. The germline gives CDR1 LNHNV, CDR2 YYDKDF (reference sequence). The CDR3 region has the DNA TGTGCCACCAGCAGAATGGGGGGGGGAAACACCATATATTTT. Translating gives CATSRMGGGNTIYF.

Only a few counts were recorded for this clone. The chain is built from TRBV9 and TRBJ1-2, with no clear D. V shed 0 bases and J shed 2 bases, with 14 bases lying between them. The length of the CDR3 is 16 residues. Germline CDR1 reads SGDLS; CDR2 reads YYNGEE. The CDR3 DNA is TGTGCCAGCAGCGTAGACATCACTTCAACCAACTATGGCTACACCTTC. This encodes CASSVDITSTNYGYTF. The entire variable domain, with the rest obtained from reference TRBV9 and TRBJ1-2, is as follows: DSGVTQTPKHLITATGQRVTLRCSPRSGDLSVYWYQQSLDQGLQFLIQYYNGEERAKGNILERFSAQQFPDLHSELNLSSLELGDSALYFCASSVDITSTNYGYTFGSGTRLTVV.

DNA of the CDR3: TGTGCCAGCAGCTCCGATAGCACAGATACGCAGTATTTT. Translating gives CASSSDSTDTQYF. The V and J genes are TRBV5-5 and TRBJ2-3; D is uncertain. The V end lost 3 bases, the J end lost 0 bases, and 5 bases lay between the germline ends. This CDR3 has 13 amino acids. Per germline, CDR1 SGHKS and CDR2 YYEKEE (reference sequence).

The CDR3: CASTLLGSSTDTQYF. The CDR3 DNA reads as TGTGCCAGCACCCTTCTCGGTTCTAGCACAGATACGCAGTATTTT. V usage is TRBV7-2 and J usage is TRBJ2-3; D remains ambiguous. Trimming cost V 7 bases and J 0 bases, with 14 bases left between them. Germline values: CDR1 SGHTA, CDR2 FQGNSA. CDR3 length equals 15 residues.

The chain uses TRBV10-3 and TRBJ1-1, with D hard to call. The CDR3 covers 15 residues. Looked up from germline, CDR1 is ENHRY and CDR2 is SYGVKD. V was trimmed by 2 bases and J by 1 base, leaving 11 bases between them. CDR3 sequence (DNA): TGTGCCATCAGTGAGGTCAGATCTAAGAACACTGAAGCTTTCTTT. It yields the protein CAISEVRSKNTEAFF.

This clone was detected once. The V and J genes are TRBV4-1 and TRBJ1-6; 8 nucleotides agree with TRBD1. Germline values: CDR1 MGHRA, CDR2 YSYEKL. Germline trimming cut 0 bases from V and 6 bases from J; bases unmatched to any gene: 1. CDR3 length: 15 residues. CDR3 in DNA: TGCGCCAGCAGCCAAGAGGGGACAGGTAATTCACCCCTCCACTTT. Its protein product is CASSQEGTGNSPLHF.

The chain recombines TRBV4-1 with TRBJ2-4; D is uncertain. Trimming took off 0 bases at V and 2 bases at J, with 14 bases between the two ends. In germline, CDR1 is MGHRA, CDR2 YSYEKL. This CDR3 region has 17 residues. Here the CDR3 reads CASSQEGVLPSKNIQYF. CDR3 DNA: TGCGCCAGCAGCCAAGAAGGAGTCCTCCCCTCCAAAAACATTCAGTACTTC.

The rearrangement joins TRBV24-1 to TRBJ1-2; possible D gene TRBD1, 5 bases. The CDR3 has 15 amino acids. Germline-derived CDR1 and CDR2 are KGHDR and SFDVKD. Between the trimmed V and J ends, which lost 8 bases and 3 bases, there was a span of 18 bases. The CDR3 sequence is CATIASLGGDYGYTF. The CDR3 nucleotides read TGTGCCACCATTGCTTCTCTCGGGGGGGACTATGGCTACACCTTC.